The present TCR beta chain was sequenced within a study of T cells in Graves' hyperthyroidism and ophthalmopathy. The study's findings and limits: By a 13 V-J model, ophthalmopathy was set apart from stable hyperthyroidism.

The CDR3 spans 15 residues. Germline CDR1 MNHEY, CDR2 SMNVEV (reference sequence). Unmatched junction bases numbered 13, after V lost 6 bases and J lost 10 bases. RNA transcripts yielded amplified TCR beta CDR3 regions. Primed by the HTBI set, a first-round RT-PCR was run on the TCR CDR3. TCRdb recomputed calls from the multiplex PCR reads with MiXCR, one row per CDR3 protein. The sample yields about 350,000 distinct CDR3 sequences, roughly an eighth seen once. This clonotype was observed at least ten times. Antigen: not known. Each diagnosis drew on symptoms, thyroxine, TRAb, thyroid ultrasound and orbital computed tomography findings.

The TCR originated in a woman aged 40 to 50 with Graves' ophthalmopathy. Source material: blood. The chain carries TRBV27 and TRBJ2-1; 9 nucleotides line up with TRBD1. In DNA form, the CDR3 reads TGTGCCAGCAGCGGCCCGGGACAGGGTTCAAGGGAGCAGTTCTTC. The encoded protein is CASSGPGQGSREQFF.